A single sample is the source of the 16 T cell receptor beta chains below, sequenced in a study of technical replicates of blood from several donors. Clones were read by immunoSEQ multiplex PCR, and TCRdb kept only the in-frame ones, dropping some. The repertoire consists of around 79,000 clones, with under 95% occurring once and the leading ten covering about 0.24%. Input material: T cells isolated from PBMCs. The receptor set was obtained from a human donor in good health.

The genes are TRBV5-4 and TRBJ2-7, with 9 bases identical to TRBD1. The V and J ends lost 4 bases and 2 bases, in that order; junction bases with no gene match: 4. Per the germline V gene, CDR1 is SGHNT and CDR2 is YYREEE (reference sequence). This CDR3 spans 14 amino acids. For the CDR3, the DNA is TGTGCCAGCAGCGCCGGGACAGGGCCCTACGAGCAGTACTTC. Translation gives CASSAGTGPYEQYF.

This CDR3 reads CSVEELDKGSEAFF. CDR3 sequence (DNA): TGCAGCGTTGAAGAATTAGATAAGGGGTCTGAAGCTTTCTTT. J is TRBJ1-1 and V is TRBV29-1; weak D call: TRBD1 (5 bases). This CDR3 has 14 amino acids. Germline loops: CDR1 SQVTM, CDR2 ANQGSEA. Trimming pared 0 bases from V and 6 bases from J, leaving 14 bases between.

This clone showed up just once. The J gene is TRBJ2-3, the V gene TRBV5-1, with 9 nucleotides matching TRBD2. CDR1 SGHRS and CDR2 YFSETQ come from the germline V gene. After removal of 5 bases from V and 2 bases from J, the junction contained 3 bases not matched to a gene. This CDR3 has 14 amino acids. CDR3 amino acids: CASRLAGFTDTQYF. DNA of the CDR3: TGCGCCAGCAGGCTAGCGGGGTTCACAGATACGCAGTATTTT.

The chain links TRBV2 to TRBJ2-3; 14 nucleotides align to TRBD2. Per the germline V gene, CDR1 is SNHLY and CDR2 is FYNNEI. CDR3 size: 17 residues. Losses at the gene ends were 8 bases for V and 0 bases for J; bases not matched to a gene: 7. The CDR3 region is CASGTSGRRLSTDTQYF. The CDR3 nucleotides read TGTGCCAGCGGGACTAGCGGGAGACGACTTAGCACAGATACGCAGTATTTT. Drawing the rest from reference TRBV2 and TRBJ2-3, the complete variable domain is EPEVTQTPSHQVTQMGQEVILRCVPISNHLYFYWYRQILGQKVEFLVSFYNNEISEKSEIFDDQFSVERPDGSNFTLKIRSTKLEDSAMYFCASGTSGRRLSTDTQYFGPGTRLTVL.

The V gene is TRBV10-3, the J gene TRBJ1-1, with a weak D call TRBD1 (5 bases). Germline CDR1 ENHRY, CDR2 SYGVKD. The CDR3 extends over 16 amino acids. V lost 0 bases, J lost 4 bases, and 15 bases lay in between. Here the CDR3 DNA reads TGTGCCATCAGTGAGTCCCCCCCGGGGGGGGGCACTGAAGCTTTCTTT. Translated, it gives CAISESPPGGGTEAFF.

This chain uses TRBV27 with TRBJ1-1; D is undetermined. The CDR3 length is 13 residues. Germline values: CDR1 MNHEY, CDR2 SMNVEV (reference sequence). V dropped 7 bases and J dropped 1 base, with 10 bases sitting between them. The CDR3 DNA reads as TGTGCCAGCATGGAGACGGAGAACACTGAAGCTTTCTTT. This translates into CASMETENTEAFF.

CDR3 residues: CASSNSPPRGPDTQYF. CDR3 sequence (DNA): TGCGCCAGCAGCAATTCACCCCCAAGGGGTCCAGATACGCAGTATTTT. The chain employs TRBV5-1 and TRBJ2-3; tentatively, D is TRBD1 (5 bases). The CDR3 loop spans 16 amino acids. In germline, CDR1 is SGHRS, CDR2 YFSETQ. With 4 bases removed from V and 4 bases from J, the gap between germline ends came to 19 bases.

The rearrangement links TRBV29-1 to TRBJ1-5, with 7 bases lining up with TRBD1. Unmatched junction bases numbered 5, after V lost 6 bases and J lost 3 bases. The CDR3 contains 13 residues. Germline values: CDR1 SQVTM, CDR2 ANQGSEA. The CDR3 spells CSVGDRDNQPQHF. In nucleotides, the CDR3 is TGCAGCGTAGGAGACAGGGACAATCAGCCCCAGCATTTT.

The J gene is TRBJ1-2, the V gene TRBV5-1; D is perhaps TRBD1 (5 bases). The V end lost 4 bases, the J end lost 0 bases, and 10 bases lay between the germline ends. Germline-derived CDR1 and CDR2 are SGHRS and YFSETQ. The CDR3 runs to 14 residues. CDR3 loop: CASSVLTANYGYTF. CDR3 nucleotide sequence: TGCGCCAGCAGCGTCCTGACAGCTAACTATGGCTACACCTTC.

This clone came up once. The V and J genes are TRBV27 and TRBJ2-3, with TRBD2 identical over 11 bases. This CDR3 spans 18 amino acids. Germline lookup yields CDR1 MNHEY and CDR2 SMNVEV (reference sequence). V lost 3 bases, J lost 2 bases, and 10 bases stayed unmatched. CDR3 sequence (DNA): TGTGCCAGCAGTTTGAAGACGGGGACTAGCGGCTTCACAGATACGCAGTATTTT. Residues: CASSLKTGTSGFTDTQYF.

V gene TRBV6-6 combines with J gene TRBJ2-3, with D possibly being TRBD2 (5 bases). The CDR3 is 14 amino acids. Germline CDR1 reads MNHNY; CDR2 reads SVGAGI (reference sequence). Deletions cut 5 bases from V and 2 bases from J, with 11 bases between. DNA for the CDR3: TGTGCCAGCAGTGGACTGGATTACACAGATACGCAGTATTTT. It encodes CASSGLDYTDTQYF.

V gene TRBV4-1 combines with J gene TRBJ2-1, with 13 bases matching TRBD2. This CDR3 is built from 16 residues. Germline V CDR1 and CDR2: MGHRA, YSYEKL. V shed 4 bases and J 4 bases; nucleotides not matched to a gene: 4. The CDR3 reads CASSLPTSGGYNEQFF. The CDR3 DNA follows: TGCGCCAGCAGCCTCCCGACTAGCGGGGGGTACAATGAGCAGTTCTTC.

V usage is TRBV4-1 and J usage is TRBJ2-3, with D unclear. This CDR3 spans 16 amino acids. Deletions cut 0 bases from V and 2 bases from J, with 12 bases between. The V gene's germline CDR1 is MGHRA and CDR2 YSYEKL. CDR3: CASSQDQYSYTDTQYF. The CDR3 nucleotides read TGCGCCAGCAGCCAAGATCAGTACAGTTACACAGATACGCAGTATTTT.

J is TRBJ2-1 and V is TRBV28; D unresolved. Trimming took off 5 bases at V and 2 bases at J, with 4 bases between the two ends. The CDR3 loop spans 12 amino acids. CDR1 and CDR2 (germline): MDHEN, SYDVKM. The CDR3, as DNA: TGTGCCAGCAGTGAGGCCTACAATGAGCAGTTCTTC. Translation: CASSEAYNEQFF.

This clone was recorded once. This sequence joins TRBV6-5 and TRBJ1-1, with a possible D match to TRBD1 (5 bases). The CDR3 spans 14 residues. The V gene's germline CDR1 is MNHEY and CDR2 SVGAGI. Between the trimmed V and J ends, which lost 1 base and 4 bases, there was a span of 10 bases. CDR3 coding DNA: TGTGCCAGCAGTTACTGGGAGGGGACCACTGAAGCTTTCTTT. Translated, it gives CASSYWEGTTEAFF.

The chain recombines TRBV10-1 with TRBJ2-1; 8 bases match TRBD1. The CDR3 consists of 16 residues. J was trimmed by 7 bases and V by 0 bases; bases with no gene match: 8. In germline, CDR1 is WNHNN, CDR2 SYGVQD (reference sequence). CDR3 loop: CASSESRSGGKNEQFF. For the CDR3, the DNA is TGCGCCAGCAGTGAGTCTCGGTCAGGGGGCAAAAATGAGCAGTTCTTC.